This T cell receptor (beta chain) originates from a study of T cells in Graves' hyperthyroidism and ophthalmopathy. Study-level background: Peripheral blood collection took place at initial diagnosis, before any treatment.

Hyperthyroidism in the patients, aged 18 to 65, was newly diagnosed and under 2 months in duration. Isolation of PBMCs was performed on about 10 ml fresh peripheral blood. Authors of the study amplified TCR beta CDR3 regions from RNA transcripts. The HTBI primer set was used in a first-round RT-PCR of the TCR CDR3. Via MiXCR, TCRdb re-called the multiplex PCR reads, giving one row per CDR3 protein. The sample records 600,000 to 750,000 distinct CDR3 sequences, around 15% being singletons. Trimming pared 3 bases from V and 3 bases from J, leaving 14 bases between. This CDR3 spans 15 amino acids. In germline, CDR1 is SEHNR, CDR2 FQNEAQ (reference sequence).

The sample taken for sequencing was blood. The source is a man over 45 with Graves' hyperthyroidism. This chain connects TRBV7-9 to TRBJ1-1; D not resolved. CDR3: CASSFLRVPDTEAFF. For the CDR3, the DNA is TGTGCCAGCAGCTTTTTGCGGGTTCCGGACACTGAAGCTTTCTTT.